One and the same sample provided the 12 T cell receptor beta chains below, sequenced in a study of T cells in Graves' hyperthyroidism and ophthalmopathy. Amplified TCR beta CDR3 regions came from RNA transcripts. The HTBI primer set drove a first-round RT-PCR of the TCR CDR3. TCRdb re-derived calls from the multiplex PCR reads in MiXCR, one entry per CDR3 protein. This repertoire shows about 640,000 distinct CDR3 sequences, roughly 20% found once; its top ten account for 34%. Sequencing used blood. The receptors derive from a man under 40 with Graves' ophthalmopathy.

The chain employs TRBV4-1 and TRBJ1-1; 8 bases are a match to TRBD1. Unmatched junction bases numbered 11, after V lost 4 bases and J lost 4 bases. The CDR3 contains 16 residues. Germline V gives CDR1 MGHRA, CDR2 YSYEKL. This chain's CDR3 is CASSPGQGGLGTEAFF. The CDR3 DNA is TGCGCCAGCAGCCCTGGACAGGGTGGGTTGGGCACTGAAGCTTTCTTT.

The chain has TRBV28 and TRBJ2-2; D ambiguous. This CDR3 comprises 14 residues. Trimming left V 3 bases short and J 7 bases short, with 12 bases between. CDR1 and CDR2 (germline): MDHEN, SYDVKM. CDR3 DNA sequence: TGTGCCAGCAGTTTCCTAGTGTCGGTCGGGGAGCTGTTTTTT. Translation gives CASSFLVSVGELFF.

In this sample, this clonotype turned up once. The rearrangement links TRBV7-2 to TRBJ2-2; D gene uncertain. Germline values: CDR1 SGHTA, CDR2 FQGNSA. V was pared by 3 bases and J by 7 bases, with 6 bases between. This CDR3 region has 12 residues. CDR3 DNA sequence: TGTGCCAGCAGCTTGGCTAACGGGGAGCTGTTTTTT. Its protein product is CASSLANGELFF.

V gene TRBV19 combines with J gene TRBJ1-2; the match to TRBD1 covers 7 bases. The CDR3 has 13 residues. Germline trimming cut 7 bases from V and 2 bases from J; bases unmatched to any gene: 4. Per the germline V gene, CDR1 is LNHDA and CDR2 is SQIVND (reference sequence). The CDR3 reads CASKPTGNYGYTF. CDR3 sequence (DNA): TGTGCCAGTAAACCGACAGGGAACTATGGCTACACCTTC.

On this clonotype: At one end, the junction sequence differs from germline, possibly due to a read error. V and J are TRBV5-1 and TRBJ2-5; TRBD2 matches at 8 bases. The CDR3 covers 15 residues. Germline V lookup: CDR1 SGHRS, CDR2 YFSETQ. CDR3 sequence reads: CASSLGGAGVETQYF. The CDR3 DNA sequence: TGTGCCAGCAGCCTTGGAGGAGCGGGAGTGGAGACCCAGTACTTC.

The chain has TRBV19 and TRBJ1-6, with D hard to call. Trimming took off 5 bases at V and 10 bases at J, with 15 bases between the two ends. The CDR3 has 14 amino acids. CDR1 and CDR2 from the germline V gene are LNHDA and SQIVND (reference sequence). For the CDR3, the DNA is TGTGCCAGTAGTCTTGTCGGGGTTGGATCACCCCTCCACTTT. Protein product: CASSLVGVGSPLHF. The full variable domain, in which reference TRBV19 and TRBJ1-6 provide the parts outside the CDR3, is DGGITQSPKYLFRKEGQNVTLSCEQNLNHDAMYWYRQDPGQGLRLIYYSQIVNDFQKGDIAEGYSVSREKKESFPLTVTSAQKNPTAFYLCASSLVGVGSPLHFGNGTRLTVT.

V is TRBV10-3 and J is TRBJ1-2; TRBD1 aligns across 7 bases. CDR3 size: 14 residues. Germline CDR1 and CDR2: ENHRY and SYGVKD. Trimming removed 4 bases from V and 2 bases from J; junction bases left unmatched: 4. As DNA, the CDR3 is TGTGCCATCAGTGCGGCGGGACAGAACTATGGCTACACCTTC. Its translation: CAISAAGQNYGYTF.

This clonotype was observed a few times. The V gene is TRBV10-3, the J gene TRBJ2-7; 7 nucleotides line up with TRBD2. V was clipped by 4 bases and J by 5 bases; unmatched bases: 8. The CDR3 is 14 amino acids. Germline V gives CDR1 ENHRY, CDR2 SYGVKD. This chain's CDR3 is CAISAPGGSNEQYF. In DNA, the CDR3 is TGTGCCATCAGTGCTCCGGGCGGGAGTAACGAGCAGTACTTC.

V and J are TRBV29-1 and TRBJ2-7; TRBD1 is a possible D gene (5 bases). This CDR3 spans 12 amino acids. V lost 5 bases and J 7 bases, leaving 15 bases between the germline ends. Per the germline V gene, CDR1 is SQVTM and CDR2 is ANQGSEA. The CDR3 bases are TGCAGCGTTAGGGGTATGGGATCTGAGCAGTACTTC. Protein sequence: CSVRGMGSEQYF.

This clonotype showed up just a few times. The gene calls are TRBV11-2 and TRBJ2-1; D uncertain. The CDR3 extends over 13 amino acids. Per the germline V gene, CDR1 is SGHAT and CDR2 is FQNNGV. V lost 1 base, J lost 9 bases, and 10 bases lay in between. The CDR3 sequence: CASSLGDGSEQFF. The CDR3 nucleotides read TGTGCCAGCAGCTTAGGTGACGGTAGTGAGCAGTTCTTC.

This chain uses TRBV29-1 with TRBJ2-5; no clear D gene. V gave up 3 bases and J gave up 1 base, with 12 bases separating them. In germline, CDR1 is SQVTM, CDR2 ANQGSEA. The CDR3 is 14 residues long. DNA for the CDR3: TGCAGCGTTGAGGGCAGACCCCTCCAAGAGACCCAGTACTTC. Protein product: CSVEGRPLQETQYF.

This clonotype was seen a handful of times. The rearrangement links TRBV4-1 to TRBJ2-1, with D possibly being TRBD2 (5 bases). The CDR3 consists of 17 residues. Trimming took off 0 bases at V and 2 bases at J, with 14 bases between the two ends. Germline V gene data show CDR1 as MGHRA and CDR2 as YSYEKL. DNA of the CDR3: TGCGCCAGCAGCCAAGAAAGGACCTCACTAGCCTACAATGAGCAGTTCTTC. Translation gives CASSQERTSLAYNEQFF.